The TCR beta chain under discussion was sequenced for a study of shared clonotypes between healthy human individuals. Repertoires were generated with immunoSEQ multiplex PCR, while TCRdb's copy carries only in-frame clones and drops some. This table holds under 350,000 clones, around nine tenths found once. Study observations and caveats: Large depth notwithstanding, sorted-subset sequencing proved incomplete by rarefaction. Relative to clonotypes present in all four donors, those not shared had lower generation probabilities.

Regarding this clone: Its antigen is not identified.

V dropped 4 bases and J dropped 2 bases, with 12 bases sitting between them. The CDR3 runs to 15 residues. From germline, CDR1 is SGHAT and CDR2 FQNNGV. The TCR originated in a young man in good health. Sequenced material: memory CD8+ T cells sorted from blood. Specified subset: CD45RO+ cells pooled with CCR7-negative TemRA cells. This chain joins TRBV11-2 and TRBJ2-1; no clear D gene. CDR3 bases: TGTGCCAGCAGCTCGCCGGTAGAAGCCTACAATGAGCAGTTCTTC. Its translation: CASSSPVEAYNEQFF.